Below, one T cell receptor beta chain is given with its context. This entry comes from a study of blood T cells in healthy people across ages. Background on the study: Template switching caught about one barcoded beta molecule for each two T cells.

Next came a second PCR, run for about 7 to 12 cycles, which used a sample-barcoded 5' primer along with a J-beta primer mix. Every cDNA was tagged by a template-switch adaptor with 12 random nucleotides. Each CDR3 protein is one row after TCRdb ran MiXCR on the 5' RACE reads. The table has about a million distinct CDR3 sequences, 51% seen once. Germline V gives CDR1 MNHEY, CDR2 SVGAGI. The J segment lost 3 bases and the V segment lost 2 bases, leaving 3 bases of the junction unmatched. This CDR3 has 16 residues. The TCR sequence derives from a woman aged 55 to 70 in good health. V usage is TRBV6-5 and J usage is TRBJ2-1; 11 bases are a match to TRBD1. Sample: blood. CDR3 sequence reads: CASSYGGTGGYNEQFF. In nucleotides, the CDR3 is TGTGCCAGCAGTTACGGGGGGACAGGGGGCTACAATGAGCAGTTCTTC.